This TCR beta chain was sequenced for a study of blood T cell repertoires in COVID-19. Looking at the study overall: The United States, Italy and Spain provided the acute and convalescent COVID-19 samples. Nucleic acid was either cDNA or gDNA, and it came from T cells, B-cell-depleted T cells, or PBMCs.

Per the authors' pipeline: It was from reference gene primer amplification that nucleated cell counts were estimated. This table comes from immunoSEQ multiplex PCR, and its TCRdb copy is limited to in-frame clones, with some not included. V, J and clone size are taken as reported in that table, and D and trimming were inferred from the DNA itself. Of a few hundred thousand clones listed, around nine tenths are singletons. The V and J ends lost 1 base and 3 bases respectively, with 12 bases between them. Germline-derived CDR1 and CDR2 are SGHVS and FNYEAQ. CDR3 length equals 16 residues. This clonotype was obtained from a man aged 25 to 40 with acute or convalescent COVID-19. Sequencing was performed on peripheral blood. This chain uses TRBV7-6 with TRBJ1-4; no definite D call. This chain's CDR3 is CASSLGGGMANEKLFF. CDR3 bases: TGTGCCAGCAGCTTAGGGGGAGGGATGGCTAATGAAAAACTGTTTTTT.